What follows are 30 T cell receptor beta chains derived from one specimen sequenced in a study of cytomegalovirus exposure and HLA in healthy donors. Only in-frame clones appear in the TCRdb table, and some are missing; sequencing was by immunoSEQ multiplex PCR. The data hold some 250,000 clones, with 90% observed a single time. The sample taken for sequencing was PBMCs. The receptors originated from a woman aged 25 to 45 in good health and CMV-seronegative.

The chain is built from TRBV27 and TRBJ1-1; D call uncertain. Looked up from germline, CDR1 is MNHEY and CDR2 is SMNVEV (reference sequence). Trimming pared 4 bases from V and 1 base from J, leaving 7 bases between. The CDR3 spans 13 residues. CDR3 residues: CASSWVGNTEAFF. The CDR3 DNA reads TGTGCCAGCAGTTGGGTAGGGAACACTGAAGCTTTCTTT.

This clone was seen a handful of times. V gene TRBV11-2 combines with J gene TRBJ2-7; 7 nucleotides match TRBD2. After removal of 1 base from V and 5 bases from J, the junction contained 8 bases not matched to a gene. Germline V gene sequence: CDR1 SGHAT, CDR2 FQNNGV. CDR3 length: 15 amino acids. Here the CDR3 reads CASSLGPGGVHEQYF. The CDR3 DNA reads TGTGCCAGCAGCTTAGGTCCGGGAGGTGTGCACGAGCAGTACTTC.

The chain links TRBV27 to TRBJ1-1; tentatively, D is TRBD1 (5 bases). The CDR3 contains 14 residues. Trimming cost V 3 bases and J 7 bases, with 15 bases left between them. Germline V lookup: CDR1 MNHEY, CDR2 SMNVEV (reference sequence). CDR3 protein: CASSFAGGVSEAFF. In DNA, the CDR3 is TGTGCCAGCAGTTTCGCGGGGGGGGTCAGTGAAGCTTTCTTT.

The CDR3 spells CASSRLAGANTGELFF. The CDR3 nucleotides read TGTGCCAGCAGTAGACTAGCGGGTGCGAACACCGGGGAGCTGTTTTTT. The chain combines TRBV28 with TRBJ2-2, with 10 bases matching TRBD2. Germline assignment: CDR1 MDHEN and CDR2 SYDVKM. The CDR3 runs to 16 residues. With 5 bases clipped from V and 0 bases from J, the junction kept 3 bases outside the gene matches.

This clone has just one count. The chain couples TRBV5-6 to TRBJ2-7, with no clear D. The CDR3 is 14 amino acids. V dropped 1 base and J dropped 6 bases, with 14 bases sitting between them. CDR1 is SGHDT and CDR2 is YYEEEE in the germline V gene. CDR3 sequence (DNA): TGTGCCAGCAGCTTGAGTCTGGGGTTCGGCGAGCAGTACTTC. Translated, it gives CASSLSLGFGEQYF.

The rearrangement links TRBV11-3 to TRBJ2-2; 8 bases align to TRBD2. The V gene's germline CDR1 is SGHNT and CDR2 YENEEA. The length of the CDR3 is 15 residues. After removal of 5 bases from V and 2 bases from J, the junction contained 4 bases not matched to a gene. DNA of the CDR3: TGTGCCAGCAGCCTCCTAGCGGGTAACACCGGGGAGCTGTTTTTT. Translated, it gives CASSLLAGNTGELFF.

This clone was detected only once. V gene TRBV5-4 combines with J gene TRBJ2-7; 7 bases align to TRBD2. The germline V gene has CDR1 SGHNT and CDR2 YYREEE (reference sequence). With V trimmed by 3 bases and J by 0 bases, 12 bases remained unmatched. The CDR3 extends over 17 amino acids. The CDR3 DNA reads TGTGCCAGCAGCTGGGAGGGACCCCGGGACTTCTCCTACGAGCAGTACTTC. Amino acids: CASSWEGPRDFSYEQYF.

The rearrangement uses TRBV7-9 and TRBJ2-5; 13 nucleotides line up with TRBD2. The CDR3 covers 16 residues. Germline lookup yields CDR1 SEHNR and CDR2 FQNEAQ (reference sequence). J was trimmed by 1 base and V by 6 bases; bases with no gene match: 5. The CDR3 DNA is TGTGCCAGCAGACCAGGGACTAGCGGGATCCAAGAGACCCAGTACTTC. It codes for CASRPGTSGIQETQYF.

The V gene is TRBV5-6, the J gene TRBJ1-5; D gene ambiguous. Deletions cut 1 base from V and 3 bases from J, with 8 bases between. The CDR3 runs to 14 residues. In germline, CDR1 is SGHDT, CDR2 YYEEEE. Written as DNA, the CDR3 is TGTGCCAGCAGCTTGTACACAGTCAATCAGCCCCAGCATTTT. It yields the protein CASSLYTVNQPQHF.

The chain employs TRBV9 and TRBJ2-2; TRBD1 aligns across 10 bases. This CDR3 has 22 residues. After removal of 0 bases from V and 3 bases from J, the junction contained 20 bases not matched to a gene. CDR1 SGDLS and CDR2 YYNGEE come from the germline V gene. The CDR3 nucleotides read TGTGCCAGCAGCGTAGCCGCCTTATTGACAGGGGGCGGAAAGGGGGACACCGGGGAGCTGTTTTTT. This codes for CASSVAALLTGGGKGDTGELFF.

This clone appeared a single time. The chain has TRBV7-3 and TRBJ2-1; D is unclear. Trimming left V 2 bases short and J 10 bases short, with 6 bases between. The germline gives CDR1 SGHTA, CDR2 FQGTGA. CDR3 length: 11 residues. The CDR3, as DNA: TGTGCCAGCAGCTTAGAGCAAGAGCAGTTCTTC. It is translated as CASSLEQEQFF.

The rearrangement joins TRBV5-6 to TRBJ2-7; D is possibly TRBD1 (5 bases). Germline assignment: CDR1 SGHDT and CDR2 YYEEEE. Trimming stripped 3 bases from V and 3 bases from J, with 10 bases between. The CDR3 length is 13 residues. Here the CDR3 DNA reads TGTGCCAGCAGCTATAGACAGAGCTACGAGCAGTACTTC. It encodes CASSYRQSYEQYF.

The chain joins TRBV20-1 to TRBJ2-7, with D perhaps matching TRBD1 (6 bases). CDR3 length: 11 amino acids. From germline, CDR1 is DFQATT and CDR2 SNEGSKA (reference sequence). V was trimmed by 4 bases and J by 4 bases, leaving 8 bases between them. The CDR3 reads CSATQGYEQYF. As DNA, the CDR3 is TGCAGTGCTACCCAGGGGTACGAGCAGTACTTC.

V usage is TRBV28 and J usage is TRBJ2-6; TRBD1 matches 7 bases. Germline V gene lookup returns CDR1 MDHEN and CDR2 SYDVKM. The CDR3 is made up of 16 amino acids. V was clipped by 0 bases and J by 4 bases; unmatched bases: 3. CDR3 loop: CASSLWTGTGANVLTF. Written as DNA, the CDR3 is TGTGCCAGCAGTTTATGGACAGGGACCGGGGCCAACGTCCTGACTTTC.

The chain links TRBV27 to TRBJ2-3; 11 bases agree with TRBD2. The germline V gene encodes CDR1 MNHEY and CDR2 SMNVEV (reference sequence). The CDR3 length is 22 residues. With 6 bases clipped from V and 6 bases from J, the junction kept 29 bases outside the gene matches. In DNA, the CDR3 is TGTGCCAGCAGCTGGGCTAGCGGGAGGCACAGATACGCGAGATCGCCCGGGGATACGCAGTATTTT. Amino acid sequence: CASSWASGRHRYARSPGDTQYF.

The chain recombines TRBV7-2 with TRBJ2-7, with 8 nucleotides matching TRBD1. The CDR3 sequence is 15 residues long. Germline assignment: CDR1 SGHTA and CDR2 FQGNSA. J was trimmed by 5 bases and V by 5 bases; bases with no gene match: 11. The DNA of the CDR3 is TGTGCCAGCAGCGACCCGGCAGGGGGCTACAACGAGCAGTACTTC. Translated: CASSDPAGGYNEQYF. Combining the CDR3 with reference TRBV7-2 and TRBJ2-7 gives the whole variable domain GAGVSQSPSNKVTEKGKDVELRCDPISGHTALYWYRQSLGQGLEFLIYFQGNSAPDKSGLPSDRFSAERTGGSVSTLTIQRTQQEDSAVYLCASSDPAGGYNEQYFGPGTRLTVT.

The chain's CDR3 is CASRNAREFSYEQYF. DNA for the CDR3: TGTGCCAGCAGAAACGCACGGGAATTCTCCTACGAGCAGTACTTC. This chain uses TRBV7-9 with TRBJ2-7, with D possibly matching TRBD2 (5 bases). V was clipped by 6 bases and J by 0 bases, with 15 bases between them. Germline assignment: CDR1 SEHNR and CDR2 FQNEAQ (reference sequence). CDR3 size: 15 residues. The complete variable domain, with remaining parts taken from reference TRBV7-9 and TRBJ2-7, reads DTGVSQNPRHKITKRGQNVTFRCDPISEHNRLYWYRQTLGQGPEFLTYFQNEAQLEKSRLLSDRFSAERPKGSFSTLEIQRTEQGDSAMYLCASRNAREFSYEQYFGPGTRLTVT.

J is TRBJ2-2 and V is TRBV5-6; D gene uncertain. The CDR3 sequence is 11 residues long. Germline V gene sequence: CDR1 SGHDT, CDR2 YYEEEE. Trimming removed 2 bases at V and 8 bases at J, with 4 bases between. The CDR3: CASSFSGELFF. The CDR3 nucleotides are TGTGCCAGCAGCTTTTCTGGGGAGCTGTTTTTT.

This chain joins TRBV11-3 and TRBJ2-5; the D is unclear. Trimming took off 0 bases at V and 8 bases at J, with 7 bases between the two ends. CDR1 and CDR2 from the germline V gene are SGHNT and YENEEA. CDR3 length: 12 amino acids. This CDR3 is CASSLDGKTQYF. The DNA for the CDR3 is TGTGCCAGCAGCTTAGATGGAAAAACCCAGTACTTC.

This clone was detected only once. The rearrangement joins TRBV29-1 to TRBJ2-1; 9 positions match TRBD1. Germline V gives CDR1 SQVTM, CDR2 ANQGSEA. Trimming at V came to 4 bases and at J to 7 bases, leaving 11 bases not matched to a gene. The CDR3 length is 15 residues. CDR3 region: CSVVGQGTYVNEQFF. CDR3 nucleotide sequence: TGCAGCGTTGTTGGACAGGGGACCTACGTGAATGAGCAGTTCTTC.

The chain carries TRBV27 and TRBJ1-4; 9 nucleotides match TRBD1. V was pared by 6 bases and J by 4 bases, with 9 bases of the junction left unmatched. CDR1 is MNHEY, CDR2 SMNVEV, per germline (reference sequence). This CDR3 contains 16 residues. CDR3 region: CASRQQGAWGNEKLFF. DNA for the CDR3: TGTGCCAGCAGACAACAGGGGGCTTGGGGTAATGAAAAACTGTTTTTT. Together with reference TRBV27 and TRBJ1-4, the CDR3 gives the full variable domain: EAQVTQNPRYLITVTGKKLTVTCSQNMNHEYMSWYRQDPGLGLRQIYYSMNVEVTDKGDVPEGYKVSRKEKRNFPLILESPSPNQTSLYFCASRQQGAWGNEKLFFGSGTQLSVL.

The DNA of the CDR3 is TGTGCCAGCAGTCCAGGGTTTGAAGCTTTCTTT. As protein: CASSPGFEAFF. The chain couples TRBV6-6 to TRBJ1-1, with D tentatively TRBD1 (5 bases). Germline CDR1 reads MNHNY; CDR2 reads SVGAGI (reference sequence). Trimming took off 5 bases at V and 7 bases at J, with 8 bases between the two ends. The CDR3 is made up of 11 amino acids.

The V gene is TRBV7-9, the J gene TRBJ2-3; unclear D gene. CDR3 length: 11 amino acids. From germline, CDR1 is SEHNR and CDR2 FQNEAQ (reference sequence). The germline V and J ends were trimmed by 5 bases and 2 bases, with 2 bases remaining between them. The CDR3, as DNA: TGTGCCAGCAGCACCACAGATACGCAGTATTTT. It codes for CASSTTDTQYF.

The chain couples TRBV30 to TRBJ2-7; D possibly matches TRBD1 or TRBD2 (6 bases each). This CDR3 contains 13 residues. CDR1 is GTSNPN and CDR2 is SVGIG in the germline V gene (reference sequence). Trimming stripped 5 bases from V and 6 bases from J, with 17 bases between. The CDR3 DNA follows: TGTGCCTGGGGGCAGGGGCCAGCGGGCGAGCAGTACTTC. Protein product: CAWGQGPAGEQYF.

The J gene is TRBJ2-1, the V gene TRBV9; a possible D gene is TRBD1 (6 bases). The CDR3 is 13 amino acids. Trimming removed 0 bases at V and 8 bases at J, with 9 bases between. Germline V gene sequence: CDR1 SGDLS, CDR2 YYNGEE. The CDR3 reads CASSVDRADEQFF. In DNA, the CDR3 is TGTGCCAGCAGCGTAGACAGGGCGGATGAGCAGTTCTTC. Complete variable domain (other parts from reference TRBV9 and TRBJ2-1): DSGVTQTPKHLITATGQRVTLRCSPRSGDLSVYWYQQSLDQGLQFLIQYYNGEERAKGNILERFSAQQFPDLHSELNLSSLELGDSALYFCASSVDRADEQFFGPGTRLTVL.

J is TRBJ2-2 and V is TRBV9; 12 nucleotides agree with TRBD1. Germline assignment: CDR1 SGDLS and CDR2 YYNGEE. This CDR3 spans 16 amino acids. Trimming cost V 3 bases and J 8 bases; bases outside gene matches: 8. The CDR3 spells CASSAAGTGGAGELFF. CDR3 nucleotides: TGTGCCAGCAGCGCCGCCGGGACAGGGGGCGCGGGGGAGCTGTTTTTT.

This chain connects TRBV27 to TRBJ1-5, with a possible D match to TRBD1 (6 bases). V was clipped by 2 bases and J by 7 bases, with 9 bases between them. Per germline, CDR1 MNHEY and CDR2 SMNVEV (reference sequence). The CDR3 spans 13 residues. CDR3 loop: CASSLQGRQPQHF. CDR3 bases: TGTGCCAGCAGTTTACAGGGGAGGCAGCCCCAGCATTTT.

This clone was picked up a small number of times. J is TRBJ2-7 and V is TRBV2, with 7 bases lining up with TRBD2. The CDR3 spans 13 residues. The germline gives CDR1 SNHLY, CDR2 FYNNEI. The ends lost 7 bases at V and 2 bases at J; junction bases unmatched: 5. DNA of the CDR3: TGTGCCAGCACGGCGGGAGTTCCCTACGAGCAGTACTTC. It translates to CASTAGVPYEQYF. The full variable domain, rest sourced from reference TRBV2 and TRBJ2-7, is EPEVTQTPSHQVTQMGQEVILRCVPISNHLYFYWYRQILGQKVEFLVSFYNNEISEKSEIFDDQFSVERPDGSNFTLKIRSTKLEDSAMYFCASTAGVPYEQYFGPGTRLTVT.

The chain employs TRBV5-5 and TRBJ2-7; possible D gene TRBD2, 6 bases. V lost 3 bases and J 2 bases, leaving 15 bases between the germline ends. In germline, CDR1 is SGHKS, CDR2 YYEKEE (reference sequence). The CDR3 has 15 residues. The CDR3 DNA sequence: TGTGCCAGCAGCTACCGGGACTCCCTAACCTACGAGCAGTACTTC. Translated: CASSYRDSLTYEQYF.

The V call is TRBV27, the J call TRBJ1-1; 8 bases are shared with TRBD1. This CDR3 contains 14 residues. CDR1 and CDR2 (germline): MNHEY, SMNVEV (reference sequence). V shed 4 bases, J shed 1 base, and the junction held 2 bases outside the gene matches. This CDR3 is CASSSTGANTEAFF. CDR3 coding DNA: TGTGCCAGCAGTTCGACAGGGGCGAACACTGAAGCTTTCTTT.